The 2 T cell receptor beta chains given below trace back to one sample, sequenced in a study of cytomegalovirus exposure and HLA in healthy donors. PCR involved 60 Vbeta and 13 Jbeta primers. Libraries were prepared by immunoSEQ multiplex PCR; TCRdb keeps only in-frame clonotypes and omits some of them. The sample includes 130,000 to 150,000 clones, around 73% of them seen just once. Sequenced: PBMCs. Every receptor here comes from a middle-aged woman in good health and CMV-seronegative.

This sequence joins TRBV5-1 and TRBJ2-5; no clear D. This CDR3 is 12 amino acids long. Trimming stripped 0 bases from V and 5 bases from J, with 5 bases between. From germline, CDR1 is SGHRS and CDR2 YFSETQ. DNA for the CDR3: TGCGCCAGCAGCTTGGACGGGGAGACCCAGTACTTC. This codes for CASSLDGETQYF.

This chain uses TRBV5-1 with TRBJ1-1; D perhaps matches TRBD1 (6 bases). The CDR3 runs 16 residues. CDR1 is SGHRS, CDR2 YFSETQ, per germline. V lost 0 bases and J 5 bases, leaving 17 bases between the germline ends. CDR3 sequence (DNA): TGCGCCAGCAGCTTGGGACCAACAGGGTCGGGGACTGAAGCTTTCTTT. This translates into CASSLGPTGSGTEAFF.